The subject of this entry is one T cell receptor beta chain. Its antigen remains unknown. These data come from a study of vaccination and CD4 T cells after COVID-19. At the level of the study: Convalescent cases consisted of six males and four females, of whom two were Hispanic. Post-COVID samples had a sampling time that fell a median approximately 97 days after diagnosis (range 35 to 161). Cells were stimulated with overlapping spike peptides from SARS-CoV-2, HCoV-NL63, HCoV-OC43 and HCoV-229E.

The treatment: approximately 9-day PBMC culture with coronavirus spike peptide pools or control peptides (ViraFEST assay). Under the ViraFEST approach, antigen-specific T cells were expanded with peptide pools and TCRs subsequently sequenced. Cultured CD4+ T-cell DNA underwent Oncomine TCR Beta short-read sequencing. TCRdb itself ran the PCR reads through MiXCR, one entry per CDR3 protein. In the table there are fewer than 5,500 distinct CDR3 sequences, roughly 40% of which are singletons. This TCR was sampled from a human donor who had recovered from COVID-19. The specimen comprised CD4+ T cells from blood, cultured in vitro, sampled after SARS-CoV-2 vaccination.

The CDR3 nucleotides are TGTGCCAGCAGCACGGACAGGGAAGCGTCTGGAAACACCATATATTTT. This sequence encodes CASSTDREASGNTIYF. The chain has TRBV6-1 and TRBJ1-3, with TRBD1 matching 8 bases. V dropped 6 bases and J dropped 1; count of bases not matched to a gene: 8. CDR1 and CDR2 from the germline V gene are MNHNS and SASEGT. The CDR3 runs 16 residues.